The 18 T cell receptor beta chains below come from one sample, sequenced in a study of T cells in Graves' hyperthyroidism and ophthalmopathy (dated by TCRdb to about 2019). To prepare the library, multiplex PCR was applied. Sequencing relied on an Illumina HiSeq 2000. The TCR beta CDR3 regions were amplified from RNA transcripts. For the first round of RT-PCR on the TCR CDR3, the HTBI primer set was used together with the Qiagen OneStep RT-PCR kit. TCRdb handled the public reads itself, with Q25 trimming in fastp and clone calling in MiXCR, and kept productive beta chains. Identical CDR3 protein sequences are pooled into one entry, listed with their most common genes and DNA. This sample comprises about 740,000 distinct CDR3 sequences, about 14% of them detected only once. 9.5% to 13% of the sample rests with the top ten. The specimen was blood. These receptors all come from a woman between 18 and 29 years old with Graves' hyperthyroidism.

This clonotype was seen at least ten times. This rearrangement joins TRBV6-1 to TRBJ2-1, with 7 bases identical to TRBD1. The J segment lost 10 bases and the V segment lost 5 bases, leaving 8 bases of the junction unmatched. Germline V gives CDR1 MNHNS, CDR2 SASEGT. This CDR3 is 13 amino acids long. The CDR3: CASSSADRDEQFF. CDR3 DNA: TGTGCCAGCAGTTCTGCTGACAGGGACGAGCAGTTCTTC.

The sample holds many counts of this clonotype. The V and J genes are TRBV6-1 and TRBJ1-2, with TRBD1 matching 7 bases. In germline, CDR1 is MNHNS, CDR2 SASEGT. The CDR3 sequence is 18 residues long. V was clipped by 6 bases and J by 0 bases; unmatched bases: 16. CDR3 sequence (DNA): TGTGCCAGCAGACGACCCTGGGCAGGGGGTGAAGCTAACTATGGCTACACCTTC. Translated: CASRRPWAGGEANYGYTF.

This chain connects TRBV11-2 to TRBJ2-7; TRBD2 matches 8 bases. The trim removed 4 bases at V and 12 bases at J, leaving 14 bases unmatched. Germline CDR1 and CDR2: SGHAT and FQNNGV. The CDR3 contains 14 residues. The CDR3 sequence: CASSSGGLPGPLYF. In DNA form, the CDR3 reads TGTGCCAGCAGCTCGGGGGGGCTCCCCGGGCCCCTGTACTTC.

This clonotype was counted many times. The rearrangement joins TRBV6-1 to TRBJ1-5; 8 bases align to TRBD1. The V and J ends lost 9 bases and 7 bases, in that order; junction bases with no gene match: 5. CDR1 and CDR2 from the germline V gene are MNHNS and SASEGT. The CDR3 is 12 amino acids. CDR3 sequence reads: CASTTGGQPQHF. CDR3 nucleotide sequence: TGTGCCAGTACCACAGGGGGACAGCCCCAGCATTTT.

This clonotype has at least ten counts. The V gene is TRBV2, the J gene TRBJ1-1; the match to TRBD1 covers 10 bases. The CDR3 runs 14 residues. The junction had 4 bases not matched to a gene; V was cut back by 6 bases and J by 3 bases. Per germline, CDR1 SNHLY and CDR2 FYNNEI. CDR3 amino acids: CASRWDRGYTEAFF. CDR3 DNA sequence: TGTGCCAGCAGATGGGACAGGGGTTACACTGAAGCTTTCTTT.

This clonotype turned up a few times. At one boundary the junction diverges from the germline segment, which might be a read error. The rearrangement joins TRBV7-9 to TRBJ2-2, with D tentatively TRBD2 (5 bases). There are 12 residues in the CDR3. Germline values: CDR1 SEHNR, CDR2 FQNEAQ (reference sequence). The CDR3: CASSFRTGELLF. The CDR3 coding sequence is TGTGCCAGCAGCTTTAGGACCGGGGAGCTGCTTTTT.

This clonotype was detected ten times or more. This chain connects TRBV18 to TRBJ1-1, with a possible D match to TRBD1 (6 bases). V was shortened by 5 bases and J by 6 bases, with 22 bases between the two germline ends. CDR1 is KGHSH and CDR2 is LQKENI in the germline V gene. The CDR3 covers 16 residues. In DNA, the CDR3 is TGTGCCAGCTCAGATGGGGGGCGCGGTGGATATCCTGAAGCTTTCTTT. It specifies CASSDGGRGGYPEAFF.

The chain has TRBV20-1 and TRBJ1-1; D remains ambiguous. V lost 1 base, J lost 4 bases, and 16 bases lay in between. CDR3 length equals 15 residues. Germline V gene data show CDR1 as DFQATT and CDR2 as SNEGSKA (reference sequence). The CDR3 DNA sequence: TGCAGTGCTAGAGTTCAGAGTGGACTGGGCACTGAAGCTTTCTTT. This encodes CSARVQSGLGTEAFF.

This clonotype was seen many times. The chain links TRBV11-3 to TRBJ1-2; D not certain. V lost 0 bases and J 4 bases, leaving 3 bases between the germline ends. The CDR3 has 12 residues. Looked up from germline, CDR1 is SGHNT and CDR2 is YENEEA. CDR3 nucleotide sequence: TGTGCCAGCAGCTTAGACCTCTATGGCTACACCTTC. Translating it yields CASSLDLYGYTF.

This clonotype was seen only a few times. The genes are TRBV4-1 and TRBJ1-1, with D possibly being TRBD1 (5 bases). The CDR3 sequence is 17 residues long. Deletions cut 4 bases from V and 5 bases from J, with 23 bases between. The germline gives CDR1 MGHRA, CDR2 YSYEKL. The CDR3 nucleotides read TGCGCCAGCAGCCTAAAAGCGGGACTCTCTTACGGGACTGAAGCTTTCTTT. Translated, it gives CASSLKAGLSYGTEAFF.

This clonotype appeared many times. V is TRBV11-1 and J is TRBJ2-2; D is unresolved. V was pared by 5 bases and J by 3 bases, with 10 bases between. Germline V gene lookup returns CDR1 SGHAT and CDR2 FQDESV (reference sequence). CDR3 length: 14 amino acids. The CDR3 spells CASSPRTYTGELFF. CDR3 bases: TGTGCCAGCAGCCCGCGCACCTACACCGGGGAGCTGTTTTTT.

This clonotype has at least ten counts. The CDR3 nucleotides read TGTGCCAGCAGTTTTATGGGGGGGGCCACTGAAGCTTTCTTT. This sequence encodes CASSFMGGATEAFF. The chain couples TRBV27 to TRBJ1-1; TRBD1 might be the D (6 bases). This CDR3 region has 14 residues. From germline, CDR1 is MNHEY and CDR2 SMNVEV (reference sequence). V dropped 3 bases and J dropped 4 bases, with 12 bases sitting between them.

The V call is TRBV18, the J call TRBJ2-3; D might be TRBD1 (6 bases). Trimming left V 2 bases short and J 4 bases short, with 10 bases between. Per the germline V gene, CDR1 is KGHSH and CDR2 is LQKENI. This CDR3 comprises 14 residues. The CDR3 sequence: CASSPGGNADTQYF. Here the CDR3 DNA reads TGTGCCAGCTCACCAGGGGGCAACGCAGATACGCAGTATTTT.

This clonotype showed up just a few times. CDR3 protein: CSNRLHGRWNEQFF. Written as DNA, the CDR3 is TGCAGTAATCGACTACACGGGAGGTGGAATGAGCAGTTCTTC. This rearrangement joins TRBV20-1 to TRBJ2-1; 7 nucleotides align to TRBD2. Germline V gives CDR1 DFQATT, CDR2 SNEGSKA (reference sequence). Unmatched junction bases numbered 14, after V lost 8 bases and J lost 7 bases. This CDR3 comprises 14 residues.

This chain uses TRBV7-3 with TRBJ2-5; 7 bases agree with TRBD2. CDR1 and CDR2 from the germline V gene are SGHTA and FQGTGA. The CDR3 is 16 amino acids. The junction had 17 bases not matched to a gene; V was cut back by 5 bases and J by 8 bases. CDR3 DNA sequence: TGTGCCAGCAGCCCGGGAGGTGGGGGTGCCCAAGGAACCCAGTACTTC. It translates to CASSPGGGGAQGTQYF.

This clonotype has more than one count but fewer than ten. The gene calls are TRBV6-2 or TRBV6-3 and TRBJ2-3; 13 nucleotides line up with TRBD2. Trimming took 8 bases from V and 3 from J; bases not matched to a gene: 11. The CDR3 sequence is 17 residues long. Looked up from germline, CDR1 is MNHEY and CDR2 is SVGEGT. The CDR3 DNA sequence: TGTGCCAGCCGGACTAGCGGGAGAAGGGGACGAACAGATACGCAGTATTTT. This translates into CASRTSGRRGRTDTQYF.

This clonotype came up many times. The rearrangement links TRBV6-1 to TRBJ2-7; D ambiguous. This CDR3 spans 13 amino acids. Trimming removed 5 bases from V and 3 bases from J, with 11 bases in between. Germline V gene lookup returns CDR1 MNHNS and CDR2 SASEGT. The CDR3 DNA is TGTGCCAGCAGTTATAACAGATACTACGAGCAGTACTTC. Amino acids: CASSYNRYYEQYF.

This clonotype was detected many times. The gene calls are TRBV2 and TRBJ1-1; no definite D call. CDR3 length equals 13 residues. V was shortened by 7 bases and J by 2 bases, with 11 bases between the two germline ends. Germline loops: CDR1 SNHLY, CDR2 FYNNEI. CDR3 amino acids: CASNGYRNTEAFF. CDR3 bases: TGTGCCAGCAATGGCTACCGAAACACTGAAGCTTTCTTT.